This TCR beta chain was sequenced in a study of Tregs in tolerant kidney transplant recipients. Thawed PBMCs were FACS-sorted into unstimulated CD4+CD25+CD127- regulatory T cells, CD4+CD25- non-regulatory cells, CD4 and CD8 cells. Germline CDR1 and CDR2: MNHEY and SVGAGI. V lost 6 bases and J lost 7; bases outside the gene matches: 8. CDR3 length equals 14 residues. Data came from immunoSEQ multiplex PCR; TCRdb stores just in-frame clones and leaves some out. In the table there are 55,000 to 80,000 clones, nearly 98% of which are singletons. This chain links TRBV6-5 with TRBJ1-5; 8 bases agree with TRBD1. Sequenced material: Tregs from blood, taken before the transplant. The TCR was taken from a human donor who received a combined kidney and bone marrow transplant. The CDR3 protein is CASRTDRGGQPQHF. In DNA form, the CDR3 reads TGTGCCAGCAGGACAGACAGGGGAGGGCAGCCCCAGCATTTT.